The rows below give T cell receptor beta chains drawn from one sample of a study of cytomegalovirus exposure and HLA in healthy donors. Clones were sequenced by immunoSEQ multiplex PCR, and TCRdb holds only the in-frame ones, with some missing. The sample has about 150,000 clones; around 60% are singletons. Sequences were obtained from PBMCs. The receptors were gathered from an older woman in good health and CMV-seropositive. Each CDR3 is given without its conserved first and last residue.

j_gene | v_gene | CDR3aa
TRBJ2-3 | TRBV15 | ATSRGEPGKEPDTQY
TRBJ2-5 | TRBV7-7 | ASSLSPGTPETQY
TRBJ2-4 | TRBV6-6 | ASRWFGDQNIQY
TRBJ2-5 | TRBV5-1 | ASSEGTGLVRETQY
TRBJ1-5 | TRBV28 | ASSLDDSYNQPQH
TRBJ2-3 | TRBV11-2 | ASSLGTSGRITDTQY
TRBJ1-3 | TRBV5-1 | ASSLGQGTSGNTIY
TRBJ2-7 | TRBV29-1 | SVWTAGHSYEQY
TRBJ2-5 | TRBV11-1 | ASSPAPGQGKETQY
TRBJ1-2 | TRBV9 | ASNGQKGVGYT
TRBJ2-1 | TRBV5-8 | ASSLWAGGSYNEQF
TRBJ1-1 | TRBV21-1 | ASSKSGRTEAF
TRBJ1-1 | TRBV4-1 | ASSKRGGEDTEAF
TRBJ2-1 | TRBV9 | ASSVDRDSSGNEQF
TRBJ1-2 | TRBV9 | ASSVGGSDVGYT
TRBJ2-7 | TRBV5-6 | ASSLFYYEQY
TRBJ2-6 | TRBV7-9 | ASSLATGSGANVLT
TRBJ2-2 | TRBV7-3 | ASRREGGAANTGELF
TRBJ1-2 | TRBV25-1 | ASSDGGALFGYT
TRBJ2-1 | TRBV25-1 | ASQGLAGIFNNEQF
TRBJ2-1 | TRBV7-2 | ASSLWTWGNEQF
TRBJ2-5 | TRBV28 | ASTISVRAETQY
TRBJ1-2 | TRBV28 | ASSLWTIYGYT
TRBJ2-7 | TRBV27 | ASRLRGAIEQY
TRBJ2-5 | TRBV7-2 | ASSLVAGGQETQY
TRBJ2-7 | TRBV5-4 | ASSFRSPFFSYEQY